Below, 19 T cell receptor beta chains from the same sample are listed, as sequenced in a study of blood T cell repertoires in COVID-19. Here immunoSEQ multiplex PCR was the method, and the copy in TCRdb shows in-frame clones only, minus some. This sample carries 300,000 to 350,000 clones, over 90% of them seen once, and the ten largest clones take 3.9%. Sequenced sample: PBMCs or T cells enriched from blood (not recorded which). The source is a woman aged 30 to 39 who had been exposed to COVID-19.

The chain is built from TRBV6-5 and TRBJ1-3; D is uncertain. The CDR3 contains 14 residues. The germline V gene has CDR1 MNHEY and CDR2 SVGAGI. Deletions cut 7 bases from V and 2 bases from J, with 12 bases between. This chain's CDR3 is CASTGGPPGNTIYF. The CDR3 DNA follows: TGTGCCAGCACTGGAGGTCCTCCTGGAAACACCATATATTTT.

CDR3 DNA sequence: TGTGCCAGCTCCCCGGGACAGGGCATCGGAAACACCATATATTTT. As protein: CASSPGQGIGNTIYF. The chain joins TRBV18 to TRBJ1-3; 9 bases map to TRBD1. Germline CDR1 is KGHSH and CDR2 is LQKENI. The ends lost 6 bases at V and 4 bases at J; junction bases unmatched: 7. The CDR3 covers 15 residues.

CDR3 DNA sequence: TGCAGTGCTAGTGCTTGGCGGGGGCAAGAGACCCAGTACTTC. It specifies CSASAWRGQETQYF. This rearrangement joins TRBV20-1 to TRBJ2-5; 7 bases align to TRBD2. The length of the CDR3 is 14 residues. Trimming cost V 3 bases and J 2 bases; bases outside gene matches: 6. The V gene's germline CDR1 is DFQATT and CDR2 SNEGSKA (reference sequence).

This CDR3 is CASSPGLSYEQYF. The CDR3, as DNA: TGTGCCAGCAGTCCGGGACTGTCCTACGAGCAGTACTTC. This sequence joins TRBV6-2 or TRBV6-3 and TRBJ2-7, with D perhaps TRBD2 (6 bases). Germline CDR1 MNHEY, CDR2 SVGEGT. Deletions cut 5 bases from V and 1 base from J, with 9 bases between. The CDR3 extends over 13 amino acids.

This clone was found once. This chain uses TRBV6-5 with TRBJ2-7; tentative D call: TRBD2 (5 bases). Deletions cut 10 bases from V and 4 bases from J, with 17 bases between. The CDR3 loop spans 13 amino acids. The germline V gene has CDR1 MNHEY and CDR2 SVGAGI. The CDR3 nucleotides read TGTGCCACCCGAGCGGATGCCCGTTACGAGCAGTACTTC. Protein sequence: CATRADARYEQYF.

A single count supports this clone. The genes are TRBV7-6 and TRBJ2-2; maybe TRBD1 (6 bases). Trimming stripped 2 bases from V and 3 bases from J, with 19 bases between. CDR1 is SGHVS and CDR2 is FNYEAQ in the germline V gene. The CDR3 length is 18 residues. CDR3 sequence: CASSLLSGDGGDTGELFF. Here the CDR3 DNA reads TGTGCCAGCAGCTTACTTTCTGGGGATGGGGGCGACACCGGGGAGCTGTTTTTT.

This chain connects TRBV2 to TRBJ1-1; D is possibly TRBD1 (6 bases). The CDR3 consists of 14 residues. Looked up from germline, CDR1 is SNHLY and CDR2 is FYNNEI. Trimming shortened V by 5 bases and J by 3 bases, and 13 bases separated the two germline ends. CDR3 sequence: CASSSQGRYTEAFF. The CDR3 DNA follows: TGTGCCAGCAGTTCACAGGGACGTTACACTGAAGCTTTCTTT. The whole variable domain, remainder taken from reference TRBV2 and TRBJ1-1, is EPEVTQTPSHQVTQMGQEVILRCVPISNHLYFYWYRQILGQKVEFLVSFYNNEISEKSEIFDDQFSVERPDGSNFTLKIRSTKLEDSAMYFCASSSQGRYTEAFFGQGTRLTVV.

CDR3: CASSGNRGRNSPLHF. The CDR3 region has the DNA TGTGCCAGCAGCGGCAACAGGGGGCGTAATTCACCCCTCCACTTT. The chain couples TRBV5-4 to TRBJ1-6, with TRBD1 matching over 9 bases. The CDR3 spans 15 residues. V dropped 4 bases and J dropped 6; count of bases not matched to a gene: 5. Germline lookup yields CDR1 SGHNT and CDR2 YYREEE (reference sequence).

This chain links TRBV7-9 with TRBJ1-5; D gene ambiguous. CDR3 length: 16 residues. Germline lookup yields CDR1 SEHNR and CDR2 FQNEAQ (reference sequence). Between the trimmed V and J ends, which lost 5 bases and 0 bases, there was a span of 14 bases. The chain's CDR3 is CASSPLGGGSNQPQHF. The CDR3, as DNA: TGTGCCAGCAGCCCATTGGGTGGCGGTAGCAATCAGCCCCAGCATTTT.

CDR3 DNA: TGTGCCACCAGGGGTTGGAGCACTGAAGCTTTCTTT. Translating it yields CATRGWSTEAFF. The V gene is TRBV24-1, the J gene TRBJ1-1; no clear D. Germline loops: CDR1 KGHDR, CDR2 SFDVKD. This CDR3 contains 12 residues. The V end lost 7 bases, the J end lost 4 bases, and 9 bases lay between the germline ends.

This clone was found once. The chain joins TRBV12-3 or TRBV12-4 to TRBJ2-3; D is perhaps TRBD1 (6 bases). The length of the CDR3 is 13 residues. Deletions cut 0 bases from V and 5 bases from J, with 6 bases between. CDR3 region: CASSLADRDTQYF. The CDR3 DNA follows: TGTGCCAGCAGTTTAGCGGACAGAGATACGCAGTATTTT.

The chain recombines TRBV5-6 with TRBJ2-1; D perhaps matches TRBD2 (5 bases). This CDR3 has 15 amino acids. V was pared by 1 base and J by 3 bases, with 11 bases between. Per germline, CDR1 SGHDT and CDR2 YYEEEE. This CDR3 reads CASSLRLAHYNEQFF. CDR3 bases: TGTGCCAGCAGCTTGCGGCTAGCACACTACAATGAGCAGTTCTTC. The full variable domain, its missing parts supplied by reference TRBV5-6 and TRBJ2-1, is DAGVTQSPTHLIKTRGQQVTLRCSPKSGHDTVSWYQQALGQGPQFIFQYYEEEERQRGNFPDRFSGHQFPNYSSELNVNALLLGDSALYLCASSLRLAHYNEQFFGPGTRLTVL.

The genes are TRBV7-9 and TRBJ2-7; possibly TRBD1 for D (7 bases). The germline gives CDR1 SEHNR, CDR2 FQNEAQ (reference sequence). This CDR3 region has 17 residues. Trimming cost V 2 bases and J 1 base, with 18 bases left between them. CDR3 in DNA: TGTGCCAGCAGCTTATCGGGCCAGGGGGACTGGTCCTACGAGCAGTACTTC. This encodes CASSLSGQGDWSYEQYF.

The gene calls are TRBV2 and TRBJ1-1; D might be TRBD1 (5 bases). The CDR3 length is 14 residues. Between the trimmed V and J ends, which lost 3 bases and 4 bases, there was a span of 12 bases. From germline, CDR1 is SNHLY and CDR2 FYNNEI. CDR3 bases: TGTGCCAGCAGTGATGAGTGGGGGGGCACTGAAGCTTTCTTT. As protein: CASSDEWGGTEAFF.

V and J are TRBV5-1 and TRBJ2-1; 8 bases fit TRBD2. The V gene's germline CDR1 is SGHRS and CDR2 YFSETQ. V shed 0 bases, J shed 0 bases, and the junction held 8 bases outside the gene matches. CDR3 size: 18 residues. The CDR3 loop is CASSLGVAGLSSYNEQFF. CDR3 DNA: TGCGCCAGCAGCTTGGGGGTAGCGGGGCTGAGCTCCTACAATGAGCAGTTCTTC.

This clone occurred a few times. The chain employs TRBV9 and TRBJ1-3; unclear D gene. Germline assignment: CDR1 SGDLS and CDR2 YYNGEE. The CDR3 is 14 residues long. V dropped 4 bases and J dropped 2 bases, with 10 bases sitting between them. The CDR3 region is CASSPKSPGNTIYF. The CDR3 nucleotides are TGTGCCAGCAGCCCTAAGTCTCCTGGAAACACCATATATTTT.

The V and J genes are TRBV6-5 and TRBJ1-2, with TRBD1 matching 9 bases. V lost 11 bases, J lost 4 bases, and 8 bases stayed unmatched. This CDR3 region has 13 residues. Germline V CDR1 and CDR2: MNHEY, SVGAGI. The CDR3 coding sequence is TGTGCCTACCGACAGGGGGGCGGCTATGGCTACACCTTC. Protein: CAYRQGGGYGYTF.

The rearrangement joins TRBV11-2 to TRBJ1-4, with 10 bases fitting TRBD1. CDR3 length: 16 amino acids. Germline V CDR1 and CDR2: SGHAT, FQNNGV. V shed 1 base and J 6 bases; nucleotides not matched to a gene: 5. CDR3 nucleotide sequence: TGTGCCAGCAGCTTAGGACAGGGGGCAGTTGATGAAAAACTGTTTTTT. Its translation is CASSLGQGAVDEKLFF.

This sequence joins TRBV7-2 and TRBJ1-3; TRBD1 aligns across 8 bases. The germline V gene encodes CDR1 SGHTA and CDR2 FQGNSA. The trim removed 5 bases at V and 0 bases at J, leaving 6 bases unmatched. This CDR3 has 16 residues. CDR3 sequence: CASSGLGTGSGNTIYF. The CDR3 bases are TGTGCCAGCAGCGGGCTGGGGACAGGCTCTGGAAACACCATATATTTT. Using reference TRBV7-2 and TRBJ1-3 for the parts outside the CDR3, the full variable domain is GAGVSQSPSNKVTEKGKDVELRCDPISGHTALYWYRQSLGQGLEFLIYFQGNSAPDKSGLPSDRFSAERTGGSVSTLTIQRTQQEDSAVYLCASSGLGTGSGNTIYFGEGSWLTVV.